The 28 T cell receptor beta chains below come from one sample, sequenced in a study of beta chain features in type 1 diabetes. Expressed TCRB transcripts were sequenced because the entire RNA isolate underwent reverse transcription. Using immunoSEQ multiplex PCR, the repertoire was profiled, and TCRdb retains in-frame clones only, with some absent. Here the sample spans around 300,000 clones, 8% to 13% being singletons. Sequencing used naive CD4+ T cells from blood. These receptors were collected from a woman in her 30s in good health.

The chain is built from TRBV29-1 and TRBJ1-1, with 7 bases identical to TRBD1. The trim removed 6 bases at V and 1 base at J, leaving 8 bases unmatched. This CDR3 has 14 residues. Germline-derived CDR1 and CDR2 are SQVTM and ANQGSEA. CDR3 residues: CSVRGGRENTEAFF. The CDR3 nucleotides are TGCAGCGTCCGAGGGGGCCGGGAGAACACTGAAGCTTTCTTT.

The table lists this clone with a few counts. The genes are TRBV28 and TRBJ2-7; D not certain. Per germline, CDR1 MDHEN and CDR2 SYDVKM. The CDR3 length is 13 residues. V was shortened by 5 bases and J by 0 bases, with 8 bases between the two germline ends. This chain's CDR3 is CASSPYSSYEQYF. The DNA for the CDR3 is TGTGCCAGCAGTCCCTACAGCTCCTACGAGCAGTACTTC.

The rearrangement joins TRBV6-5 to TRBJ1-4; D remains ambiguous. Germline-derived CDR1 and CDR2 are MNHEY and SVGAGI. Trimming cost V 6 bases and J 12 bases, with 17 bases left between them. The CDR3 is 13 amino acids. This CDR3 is CASRSISLGELFF. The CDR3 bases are TGTGCCAGCAGATCCATTTCCCTGGGAGAACTGTTTTTT.

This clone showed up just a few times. The CDR3 loop is CASSLTPRLVGGEQFF. The CDR3 nucleotides read TGTGCCAGCAGCTTAACCCCTCGACTAGTCGGGGGTGAGCAGTTCTTC. The J gene is TRBJ2-1, the V gene TRBV7-3; D possibly corresponds to TRBD2 (6 bases). Germline-derived CDR1 and CDR2 are SGHTA and FQGTGA. The CDR3 is made up of 16 amino acids. V dropped 0 bases and J dropped 9 bases, with 18 bases sitting between them.

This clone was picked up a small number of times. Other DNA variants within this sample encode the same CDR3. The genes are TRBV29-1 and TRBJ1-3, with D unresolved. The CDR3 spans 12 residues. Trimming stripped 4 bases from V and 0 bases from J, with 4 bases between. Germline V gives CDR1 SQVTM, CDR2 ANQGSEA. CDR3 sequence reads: CSVASSGNTIYF. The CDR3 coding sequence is TGCAGCGTTGCTAGCTCTGGAAACACCATATATTTT.

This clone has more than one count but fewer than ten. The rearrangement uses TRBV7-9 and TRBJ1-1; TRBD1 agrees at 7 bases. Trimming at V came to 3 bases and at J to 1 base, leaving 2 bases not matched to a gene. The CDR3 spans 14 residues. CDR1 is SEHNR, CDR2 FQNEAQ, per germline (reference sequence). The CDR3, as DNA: TGTGCCAGCAGCTTGACAGGGCCGAACACTGAAGCTTTCTTT. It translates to CASSLTGPNTEAFF.

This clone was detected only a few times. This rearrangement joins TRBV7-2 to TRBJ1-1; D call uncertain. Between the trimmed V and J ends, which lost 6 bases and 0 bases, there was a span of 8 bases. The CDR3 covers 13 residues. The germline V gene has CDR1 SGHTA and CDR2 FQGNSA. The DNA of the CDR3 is TGTGCCAGCAGATTCACAGTGAACACTGAAGCTTTCTTT. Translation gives CASRFTVNTEAFF.

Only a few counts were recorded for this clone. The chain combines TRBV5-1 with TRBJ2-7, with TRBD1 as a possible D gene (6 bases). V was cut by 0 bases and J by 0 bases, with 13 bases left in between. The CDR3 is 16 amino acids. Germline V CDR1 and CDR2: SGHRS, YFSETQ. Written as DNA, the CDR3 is TGCGCCAGCAGCTTGGCAGGGCAGGGGCCCTCCTACGAGCAGTACTTC. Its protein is CASSLAGQGPSYEQYF. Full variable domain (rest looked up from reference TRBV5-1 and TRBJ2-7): KAGVTQTPRYLIKTRGQQVTLSCSPISGHRSVSWYQQTPGQGLQFLFEYFSETQRNKGNFPGRFSGRQFSNSRSEMNVSTLELGDSALYLCASSLAGQGPSYEQYFGPGTRLTVT.

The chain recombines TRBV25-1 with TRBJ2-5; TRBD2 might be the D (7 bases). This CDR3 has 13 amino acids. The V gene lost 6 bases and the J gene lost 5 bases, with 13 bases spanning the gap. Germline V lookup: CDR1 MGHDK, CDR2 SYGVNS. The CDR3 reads CASSLGGQETQYF. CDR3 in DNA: TGTGCCAGCAGCTTGGGGGGGCAGGAGACCCAGTACTTC.

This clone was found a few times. The CDR3, as DNA: TGTGCCAGCAGTTTATATCGGCTAGCTGAGCAGTACTTC. As protein: CASSLYRLAEQYF. The chain links TRBV28 to TRBJ2-7; D might be TRBD2 (5 bases). The CDR3 is 13 residues long. CDR1 and CDR2 from the germline V gene are MDHEN and SYDVKM. V was pared by 1 base and J by 7 bases, with 11 bases between.

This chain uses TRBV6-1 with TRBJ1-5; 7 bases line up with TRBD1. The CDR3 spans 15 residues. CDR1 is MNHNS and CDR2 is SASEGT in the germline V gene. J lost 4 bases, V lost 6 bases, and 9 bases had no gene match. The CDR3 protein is CASRVPGTANQPQHF. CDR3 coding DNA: TGTGCCAGCAGAGTTCCCGGGACAGCAAATCAGCCCCAGCATTTT.

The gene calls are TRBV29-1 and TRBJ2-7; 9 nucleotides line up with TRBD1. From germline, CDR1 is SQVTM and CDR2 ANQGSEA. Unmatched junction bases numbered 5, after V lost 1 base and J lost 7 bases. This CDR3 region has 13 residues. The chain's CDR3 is CSVEGDRAGEQYF. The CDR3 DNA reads TGCAGCGTTGAAGGGGACAGGGCTGGTGAGCAGTACTTC.

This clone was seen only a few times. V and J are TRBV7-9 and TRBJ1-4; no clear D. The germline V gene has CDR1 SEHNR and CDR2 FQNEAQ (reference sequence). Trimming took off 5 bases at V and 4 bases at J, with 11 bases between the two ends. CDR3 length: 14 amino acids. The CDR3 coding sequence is TGTGCCAGCAGCCCAGGACTGCTTAATGAAAAACTGTTTTTT. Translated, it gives CASSPGLLNEKLFF.

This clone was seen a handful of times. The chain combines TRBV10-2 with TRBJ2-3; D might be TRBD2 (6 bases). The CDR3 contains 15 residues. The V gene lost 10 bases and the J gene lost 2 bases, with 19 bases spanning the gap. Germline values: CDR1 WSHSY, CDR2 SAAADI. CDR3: CATLRGSGTTDTQYF. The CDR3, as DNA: TGCGCCACCCTGAGGGGTAGCGGAACCACAGATACGCAGTATTTT.

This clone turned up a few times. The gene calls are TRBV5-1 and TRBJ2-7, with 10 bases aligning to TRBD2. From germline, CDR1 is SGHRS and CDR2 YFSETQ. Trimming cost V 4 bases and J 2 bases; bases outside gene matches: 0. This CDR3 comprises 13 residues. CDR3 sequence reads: CASSGTSAYEQYF. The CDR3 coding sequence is TGCGCCAGCAGCGGGACTAGCGCCTACGAGCAGTACTTC.

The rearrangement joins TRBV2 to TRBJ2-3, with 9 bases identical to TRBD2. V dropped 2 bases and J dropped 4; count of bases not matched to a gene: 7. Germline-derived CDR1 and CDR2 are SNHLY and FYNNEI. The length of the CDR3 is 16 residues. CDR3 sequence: CASSERLAGLADTQYF. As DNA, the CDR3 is TGTGCCAGCAGTGAACGGCTAGCGGGATTGGCAGATACGCAGTATTTT.

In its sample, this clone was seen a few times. In nucleotides, the CDR3 is TGTGCCAGCAGCTTAGGAATGGGGGGTCGGTTATACACCTTC. Translation gives CASSLGMGGRLYTF. The rearrangement joins TRBV7-9 to TRBJ1-2; D possibly corresponds to TRBD1 (5 bases). CDR3 length: 14 amino acids. CDR1 and CDR2 (germline): SEHNR, FQNEAQ (reference sequence). V gave up 1 base and J gave up 11 bases, with 17 bases separating them.

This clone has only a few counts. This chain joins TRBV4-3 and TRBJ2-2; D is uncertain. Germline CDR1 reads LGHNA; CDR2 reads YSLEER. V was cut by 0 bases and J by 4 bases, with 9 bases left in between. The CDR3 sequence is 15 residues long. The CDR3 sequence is CASSQETNPTGELFF. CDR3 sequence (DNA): TGCGCCAGCAGCCAAGAAACTAACCCCACCGGGGAGCTGTTTTTT.

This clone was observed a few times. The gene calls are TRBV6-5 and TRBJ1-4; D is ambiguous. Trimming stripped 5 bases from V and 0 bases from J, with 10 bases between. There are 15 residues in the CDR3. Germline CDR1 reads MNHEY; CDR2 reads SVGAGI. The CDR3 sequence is CASSLTTATNEKLFF. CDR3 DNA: TGTGCCAGCAGTCTCACGACTGCAACTAATGAAAAACTGTTTTTT.

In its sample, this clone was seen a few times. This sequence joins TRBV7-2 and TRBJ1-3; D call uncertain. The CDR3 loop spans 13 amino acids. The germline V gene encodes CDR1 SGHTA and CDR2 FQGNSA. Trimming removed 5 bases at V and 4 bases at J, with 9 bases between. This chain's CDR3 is CASSTQTGNTIYF. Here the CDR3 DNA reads TGTGCCAGCAGCACCCAAACAGGAAACACCATATATTTT.

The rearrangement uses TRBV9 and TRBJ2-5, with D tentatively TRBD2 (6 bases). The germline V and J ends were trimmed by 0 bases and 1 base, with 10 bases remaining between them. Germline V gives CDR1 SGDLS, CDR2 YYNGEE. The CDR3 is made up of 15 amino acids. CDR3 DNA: TGTGCCAGCAGCGTAGGTGCGGGGTCCCAAGAGACCCAGTACTTC. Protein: CASSVGAGSQETQYF. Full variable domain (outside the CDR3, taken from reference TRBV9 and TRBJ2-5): DSGVTQTPKHLITATGQRVTLRCSPRSGDLSVYWYQQSLDQGLQFLIQYYNGEERAKGNILERFSAQQFPDLHSELNLSSLELGDSALYFCASSVGAGSQETQYFGPGTRLLVL.

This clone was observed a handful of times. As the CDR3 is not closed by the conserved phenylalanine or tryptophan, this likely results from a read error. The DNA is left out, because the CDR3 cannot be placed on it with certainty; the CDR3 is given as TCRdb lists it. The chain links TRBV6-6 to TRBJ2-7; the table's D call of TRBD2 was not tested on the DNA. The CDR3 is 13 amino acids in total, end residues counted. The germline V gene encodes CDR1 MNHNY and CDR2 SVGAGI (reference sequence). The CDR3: CASSHSTSGSPHL.

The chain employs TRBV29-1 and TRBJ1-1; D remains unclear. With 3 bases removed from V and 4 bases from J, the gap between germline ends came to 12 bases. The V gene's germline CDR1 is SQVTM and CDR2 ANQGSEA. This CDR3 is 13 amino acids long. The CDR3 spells CSVDWTWGTEAFF. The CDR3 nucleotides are TGCAGCGTTGACTGGACTTGGGGCACTGAAGCTTTCTTT.

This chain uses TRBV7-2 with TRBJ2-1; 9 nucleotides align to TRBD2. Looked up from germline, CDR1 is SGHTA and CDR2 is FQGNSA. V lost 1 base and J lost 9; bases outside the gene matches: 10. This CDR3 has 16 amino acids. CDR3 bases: TGTGCCAGCAGCTTAGGGGGAGCGGGAGGTCATGTTGAGCAGTTCTTC. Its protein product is CASSLGGAGGHVEQFF.

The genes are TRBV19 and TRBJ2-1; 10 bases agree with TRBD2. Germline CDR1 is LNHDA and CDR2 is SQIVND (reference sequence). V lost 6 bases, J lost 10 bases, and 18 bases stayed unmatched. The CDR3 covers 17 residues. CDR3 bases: TGTGCCAGTAGCGAAGTGATTAGCGGGAGGCCTCTTTTAGAGCAGTTCTTC. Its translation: CASSEVISGRPLLEQFF.

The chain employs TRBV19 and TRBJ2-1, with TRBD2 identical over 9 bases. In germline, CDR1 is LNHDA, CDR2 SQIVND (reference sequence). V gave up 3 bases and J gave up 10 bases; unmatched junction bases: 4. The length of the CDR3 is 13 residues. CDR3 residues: CASSIRREGEQFF. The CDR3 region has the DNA TGTGCCAGTAGTATCCGGCGGGAGGGCGAGCAGTTCTTC. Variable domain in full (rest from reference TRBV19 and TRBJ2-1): DGGITQSPKYLFRKEGQNVTLSCEQNLNHDAMYWYRQDPGQGLRLIYYSQIVNDFQKGDIAEGYSVSREKKESFPLTVTSAQKNPTAFYLCASSIRREGEQFFGPGTRLTVL.

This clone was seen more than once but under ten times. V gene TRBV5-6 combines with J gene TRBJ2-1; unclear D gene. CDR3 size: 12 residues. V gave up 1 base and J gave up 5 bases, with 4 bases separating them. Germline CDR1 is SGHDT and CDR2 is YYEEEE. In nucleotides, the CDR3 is TGTGCCAGCAGCTTGTTCAACAATGAGCAGTTCTTC. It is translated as CASSLFNNEQFF.

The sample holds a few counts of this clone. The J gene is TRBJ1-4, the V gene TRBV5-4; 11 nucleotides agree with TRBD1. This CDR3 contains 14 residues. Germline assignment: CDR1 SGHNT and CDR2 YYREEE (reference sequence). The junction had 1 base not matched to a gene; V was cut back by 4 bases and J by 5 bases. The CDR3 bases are TGTGCCAGCAGCCGGGACAGGGGGAATGAAAAACTGTTTTTT. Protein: CASSRDRGNEKLFF. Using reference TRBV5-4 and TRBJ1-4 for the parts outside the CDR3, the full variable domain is ETGVTQSPTHLIKTRGQQVTLRCSSQSGHNTVSWYQQALGQGPQFIFQYYREEENGRGNFPPRFSGLQFPNYSSELNVNALELDDSALYLCASSRDRGNEKLFFGSGTQLSVL.